This is a list of T cell receptor beta chains from one sample in a study of blood T cell repertoires in COVID-19. The assay was immunoSEQ multiplex PCR, and TCRdb's table has in-frame clones only and misses some. The top ten clones hold roughly 3.4% of a sample with roughly 200,000 clones, 75% to 90% of them seen once. What was sequenced was PBMCs or T cells enriched from blood (not recorded which). All receptors derive from a woman between 40 and 50 years old with acute COVID-19. CDR3s include the opening cysteine and the closing phenylalanine or tryptophan. The D gene is left open where the match is weak. Expanded clones are given a class, and other clones once, few, many or no size at all.

TRBV3-1/TRBV3-2,TRBD1,TRBJ1-2,-,TGTGCCAGCAGCCCGTCGACAGGGGGCGCCGATGGCTACACCTTC,CASSPSTGGADGYTF
TRBV15,-,TRBJ1-1,-,TGTGCCACCAGCAGAGACGCAGTGAGCGGTCGGTTT,CATSRDAVSGRF
TRBV7-8,TRBD2,TRBJ2-7,-,TGTGCCAGCAGCTTCCCGGGGGGTTCCTACGAGCAGTACTTC,CASSFPGGSYEQYF
TRBV25-1,TRBD1,TRBJ1-1,-,TGTGCCAGCAGTGATCTAACAGGGGGGTTGAACACTGAAGCTTTCTTT,CASSDLTGGLNTEAFF
TRBV7-9,TRBD2,TRBJ2-7,-,TGTGCCAGCAGCTTTGCGGGGGACTACTACGAGCAGTACTTC,CASSFAGDYYEQYF
TRBV29-1,-,TRBJ1-4,-,TGCAGCGTGGGGGGGTCCAGGGGCCTCAATGAAAAACTGTTTTTT,CSVGGSRGLNEKLFF
TRBV12-5,-,TRBJ1-2,-,TGTGCTAGTGGTTTGGGGACAGCTGGTGGCTACACCTTC,CASGLGTAGGYTF
TRBV19,-,TRBJ1-2,-,TGTGCCAGTAGTATCCGGGAAGATCATGGCTACACCTTC,CASSIREDHGYTF
TRBV7-2,-,TRBJ1-2,-,TGTGCCAGCAGCTTAGGTGGGCTGGAGGGGACTAACTATGGCTACACCTTC,CASSLGGLEGTNYGYTF
TRBV19,TRBD1,TRBJ1-5,-,TGTGCCAGTAGTGTCCAGGGGGCCAATCAGCCCCAGCATTTT,CASSVQGANQPQHF
TRBV5-1,TRBD2,TRBJ2-3,-,TGCGCCAGCAGCCCGGGCGGATGGGCTAGCGGACTCACAGATACGCAGTATTTT,CASSPGGWASGLTDTQYF
TRBV7-2,-,TRBJ1-1,-,TGTGCCAGCAGCCGGGACACTGAAGCTTTCTTT,CASSRDTEAFF
TRBV7-3,-,TRBJ1-1,few,TGTGCCAGCAGCTCCTACGAGAGGACTGAAGCTTTCTTT,CASSSYERTEAFF
TRBV5-4,TRBD1,TRBJ2-4,-,TGTGCCAGCAGCGCCAACAGGGGGCAGGAAAACATTCAGTACTTC,CASSANRGQENIQYF
TRBV2,-,TRBJ1-2,-,TGTGCCAGCAGTGAATATAGGCAGGGCTATGGCTACACCTTC,CASSEYRQGYGYTF
TRBV7-8,TRBD1,TRBJ2-1,-,TGTGCCAGCAGCTTAGCGCTAACAGGGGTCTACAATGAGCAGTTCTTC,CASSLALTGVYNEQFF
TRBV11-1,TRBD1,TRBJ1-1,-,TGTGCCAGCAGCCGATACAGGGGGGTAGGGACTGAAGCTTTCTTT,CASSRYRGVGTEAFF
TRBV6-6,TRBD1,TRBJ1-2,few,TGTGCCAGCAGTCCGACGGGACAGCTTCTAATGTTTGGCTACACCTTC,CASSPTGQLLMFGYTF
TRBV19,-,TRBJ1-2,-,TGTGCCAGTAGCAAGATAGATGGCTACACCTTC,CASSKIDGYTF
TRBV9,-,TRBJ2-2,-,TGTGCCAGCAGCGTAGCTGACACCACCGGGGAGCTGTTTTTT,CASSVADTTGELFF
TRBV6-5,TRBD1,TRBJ1-1,-,TGTGCCAGCAGAACAAGACAGGGGGCGCGGGACGCTTTCTTT,CASRTRQGARDAFF
TRBV5-1,TRBD1,TRBJ1-2,-,TGCGCCAGCAGCTCAGAGACAGGGCATGGCTACACCTTC,CASSSETGHGYTF
TRBV13,-,TRBJ1-1,once,TGTGCCAGCAGCTTCGGACGGGGAGAAGCTTTCTTT,CASSFGRGEAFF
TRBV19,TRBD2,TRBJ2-3,-,TGTGCCAGTACCCGACTAGCGGGCACAGATACGCAGTATTTT,CASTRLAGTDTQYF
TRBV3-1/TRBV3-2,-,TRBJ1-5,-,TGTGCCAGCAGCGAGGGCAGCAATCAGCCCCAGCATTTT,CASSEGSNQPQHF
TRBV28,TRBD1,TRBJ1-5,once,TGTGCCAGCAGTTCCCGGGACAGGGGGCATCAGCCCCAGCATTTT,CASSSRDRGHQPQHF
TRBV5-4,TRBD1,TRBJ1-6,-,TGTGCCAGCAGCACCGGGACAGGGCTGTTTTCACCCCTCCACTTT,CASSTGTGLFSPLHF
TRBV9,TRBD2,TRBJ2-5,once,TGTGCCAGCAGCGATTTAGCGGGGGGAGAGACCCAGTACTTC,CASSDLAGGETQYF
TRBV7-3,TRBD2,TRBJ2-2,-,TGTGCCAGCAGCTCTTACCCGACTAGCGGGGGGAACACCGGGGAGCTGTTTTTT,CASSSYPTSGGNTGELFF
TRBV7-9,-,TRBJ1-2,-,TGTGCCAGCACCCTTACAGGAAACTATGGCTACACCTTC,CASTLTGNYGYTF
TRBV24-1,TRBD2,TRBJ2-3,-,TGTGCCACCAGTGATCTTCGGACTAGCGGGGCTACACTATCCAGCACAGATACGCAGTATTTT,CATSDLRTSGATLSSTDTQYF
TRBV11-2,-,TRBJ1-6,-,TGTGCCAGCAGCTTCTTGCTTGCGGTAGTCGATAATTCACCCCTCCACTTT,CASSFLLAVVDNSPLHF
TRBV5-1,TRBD1,TRBJ1-1,-,TGCGCCAGCAGCTTGGAGATTTCCAGGGGGACTGAAGCTTTCTTT,CASSLEISRGTEAFF
TRBV29-1,TRBD1,TRBJ2-1,-,TGCAGCGTTGGGACAGGGAGATTCGGTGAGCAGTTCTTC,CSVGTGRFGEQFF
TRBV25-1,-,TRBJ2-2,-,TGTGCCAGCAGTCCATTTCGAGGGGGGAACACCGGGGAGCTGTTTTTT,CASSPFRGGNTGELFF
TRBV19,-,TRBJ2-5,-,TGTGCCAGTAGTGGCCCAGGCCAAGAGACCCAGTACTTC,CASSGPGQETQYF
TRBV6-1,-,TRBJ1-3,-,TGTGCCAGCAGTGAAGCGCCACGTTCAGACTCTGGAAACACCATATATTTT,CASSEAPRSDSGNTIYF
TRBV5-1,TRBD1,TRBJ2-3,-,TGCGCCAGCAGCTTACAGGGGAGCGGAGATACGCAGTATTTT,CASSLQGSGDTQYF
TRBV24-1,-,TRBJ2-1,-,TGTGCCACCAGCCCTCGGGGGGCGGCTGGAGTGAATGAGCAGTTCTTC,CATSPRGAAGVNEQFF
TRBV9,TRBD2,TRBJ2-1,few,TGTGCCAGCAGCGAGCAGGCGGGGGGAAACAATGAGCAGTTCTTC,CASSEQAGGNNEQFF
TRBV3-1/TRBV3-2,TRBD2,TRBJ2-7,-,TGTGCCAGCAGCCCGGGACTAGCCGGGGGGGCATCCATGACCTTTAAATACGAGCAGTACTTC,CASSPGLAGGASMTFKYEQYF
TRBV2,-,TRBJ2-7,-,TGTGCCAGCAGTCTGGAGTCTACTAGGAGCGAGCAGTACTTC,CASSLESTRSEQYF
TRBV15,-,TRBJ1-2,-,TGTGCCACCAGCAGAACGACAGAAGCTAACTATGGCTACACCTTC,CATSRTTEANYGYTF
TRBV24-1,-,TRBJ2-1,few,TGTGCCACCAGTGACCCTAGAACTTCCCGCAATGAGCAGTTCTTC,CATSDPRTSRNEQFF
TRBV2,TRBD1,TRBJ1-2,-,TGTGCCAGCAGTGAGGGACAGAACTATGGCTACACCTTC,CASSEGQNYGYTF
TRBV5-1,-,TRBJ2-2,-,TGCGCCAGCAGTGTAACGGTAGCGGCCACCGGGGAGCTGTTTTTT,CASSVTVAATGELFF
TRBV19,-,TRBJ1-2,-,TGTGCCAGCCTGACCGATTCGGGCTATGGCTACACCTTC,CASLTDSGYGYTF
TRBV5-1,-,TRBJ2-1,-,TGCGCCAGCAGCTTGAGGCCAGGGGTTTTCAATGAGCAGTTCTTC,CASSLRPGVFNEQFF
TRBV27,-,TRBJ1-1,-,TGTGCCAGCAGTTTAGGGAGGACGACTGAAGCTTTCTTT,CASSLGRTTEAFF
TRBV7-3,TRBD2,TRBJ2-1,-,TGTGCCAGCAGCTTGGGACTAGCGACTAACAATGAGCAGTTCTTC,CASSLGLATNNEQFF
TRBV10-1,-,TRBJ2-1,-,TGCGCCAGCAGTGAGTCGAGGGACTGGGCAATCTACAATGAGCAGTTCTTC,CASSESRDWAIYNEQFF
TRBV5-5,TRBD2,TRBJ2-1,-,TGTACTAGCGGGGGCCCAAATTACAATGAGCAGTTCTTC,CTSGGPNYNEQFF
TRBV18,TRBD1,TRBJ1-3,-,TGTGCCAGCTCACCAAACAGGGGCTCTGGAAACACCATATATTTT,CASSPNRGSGNTIYF
TRBV7-8,TRBD1,TRBJ2-7,once,TGTGCCAGCAAGCCGCGGGACAGGGGGTACGAGCAGTACTTC,CASKPRDRGYEQYF
TRBV19,-,TRBJ1-5,-,TGTGCCAGTAGTTACTACGTGGGTGGGAATCAGCCCCAGCATTTT,CASSYYVGGNQPQHF